This passage covers 12 T cell receptor beta chains from one sample sequenced in a study of blood T cells in healthy people across ages. Sample-barcoded 5' priming and a J-beta primer mix drove a second PCR of roughly 7 to 11 cycles. TCRdb re-derived calls from the 5' RACE reads in MiXCR, one entry per CDR3 protein. This sample has roughly 1.9 million distinct CDR3 sequences, with approximately 39% found just once. The sequencing input was blood. The receptors stem from a human donor in good health.

This clonotype was found a few times. The chain has TRBV7-8 and TRBJ1-5; no reliable D call. The V end lost 5 bases, the J end lost 0 bases, and 23 bases lay between the germline ends. Looked up from germline, CDR1 is SGHVS and CDR2 is FQNEAQ. The length of the CDR3 is 19 residues. CDR3: CASSPQFSLRFNSNQPQHF. The CDR3, as DNA: TGTGCCAGCAGCCCCCAGTTTTCCCTAAGATTCAATAGCAATCAGCCCCAGCATTTT.

The V and J genes are TRBV29-1 and TRBJ1-4; D unresolved. Deletions cut 4 bases from V and 8 bases from J, with 8 bases between. The CDR3 spans 11 residues. Germline V gene lookup returns CDR1 SQVTM and CDR2 ANQGSEA. The CDR3 sequence: CSVGEDEKLFF. The CDR3 coding sequence is TGCAGCGTTGGAGAAGACGAAAAACTGTTTTTT.

The rearrangement uses TRBV24-1 and TRBJ2-5, with 9 positions matching TRBD1. The V and J ends lost 0 bases and 5 bases, in that order; junction bases with no gene match: 6. This CDR3 has 16 residues. CDR1 and CDR2 from the germline V gene are KGHDR and SFDVKD. Written as DNA, the CDR3 is TGTGCCACCAGTGATTTGACAGGGGGCGAATCGGAGACCCAGTACTTC. It encodes CATSDLTGGESETQYF.

In this sample, this clonotype turned up a few times. The chain joins TRBV3-1 to TRBJ1-1, with a weak D call TRBD1 (5 bases). The germline V and J ends were trimmed by 5 bases and 1 base, with 11 bases remaining between them. The germline gives CDR1 LGHDT, CDR2 YNNKEL (reference sequence). The CDR3 contains 14 residues. CDR3 nucleotide sequence: TGTGCCAGCAGCACACTAGGGGAGAACACTGAAGCTTTCTTT. Encoded protein: CASSTLGENTEAFF.

V and J are TRBV9 and TRBJ1-4; possibly TRBD1 for D (5 bases). Trimming took off 2 bases at V and 10 bases at J, with 9 bases between the two ends. Germline assignment: CDR1 SGDLS and CDR2 YYNGEE. This CDR3 spans 12 amino acids. The CDR3 bases are TGTGCCAGCAGCGTTGGGGGACGAAAACTGTTTTTT. Protein sequence: CASSVGGRKLFF.

The rearrangement uses TRBV18 and TRBJ2-7, with D perhaps matching TRBD1 (6 bases). CDR3 length: 15 residues. The germline V gene has CDR1 KGHSH and CDR2 LQKENI. V lost 5 bases, J lost 5 bases, and 19 bases lay in between. The CDR3 DNA is TGTGCCAGCTCAACTCAAGATACAGGGAGCAACGAGCAGTACTTC. Translating it yields CASSTQDTGSNEQYF.

This chain links TRBV5-6 with TRBJ1-1; D uncertain. Germline CDR1 SGHDT, CDR2 YYEEEE. The V and J ends lost 1 base and 7 bases respectively, with 11 bases between them. CDR3 length equals 13 residues. Here the CDR3 reads CASSLLPMNEAFF. CDR3 nucleotide sequence: TGTGCCAGCAGCTTGCTTCCCATGAATGAAGCTTTCTTT.

The genes are TRBV6-2 or TRBV6-3 and TRBJ1-5; 9 bases are a match to TRBD1. With V trimmed by 4 bases and J by 6 bases, 7 bases remained unmatched. CDR3 length: 15 amino acids. Germline assignment: CDR1 MNHEY and CDR2 SVGEGT. CDR3 loop: CASSSGQGRGQPQHF. The CDR3 DNA reads TGTGCCAGCAGTTCGGGACAGGGAAGGGGTCAGCCCCAGCATTTT.

This chain links TRBV29-1 with TRBJ1-2, with D unresolved. The CDR3 length is 17 residues. V was shortened by 3 bases and J by 2 bases, with 22 bases between the two germline ends. Germline V gene sequence: CDR1 SQVTM, CDR2 ANQGSEA. The CDR3 coding sequence is TGCAGCGTTGACCCATACGAAGGGCCCCCCCCAAACTATGGCTACACCTTC. This codes for CSVDPYEGPPPNYGYTF.

The chain has TRBV12-3 or TRBV12-4 and TRBJ2-1, with D unresolved. The CDR3 covers 11 residues. Trimming stripped 3 bases from V and 15 bases from J, with 12 bases between. CDR3 DNA: TGTGCCAGCAGTTTGGGTCACTCACCGTTCTTC. Its translation is CASSLGHSPFF.

This chain links TRBV20-1 with TRBJ1-2; D might be TRBD1 (6 bases). In germline, CDR1 is DFQATT, CDR2 SNEGSKA (reference sequence). The CDR3 spans 14 residues. V was shortened by 5 bases and J by 5 bases, with 18 bases between the two germline ends. CDR3 DNA sequence: TGCAGTGCTCAGATATTCACAGGGACGTATGGCTACACCTTC. Amino acids: CSAQIFTGTYGYTF.

The rearrangement joins TRBV4-3 to TRBJ1-2; 9 bases agree with TRBD1. There are 17 residues in the CDR3. CDR1 and CDR2 from the germline V gene are LGHNA and YSLEER. Trimming removed 4 bases from V and 10 bases from J; junction bases left unmatched: 19. The CDR3 reads CASSRHTGTGSNSPYTF. The CDR3 nucleotides are TGCGCCAGCAGCCGACACACCGGGACAGGGAGTAATTCTCCCTACACCTTC.